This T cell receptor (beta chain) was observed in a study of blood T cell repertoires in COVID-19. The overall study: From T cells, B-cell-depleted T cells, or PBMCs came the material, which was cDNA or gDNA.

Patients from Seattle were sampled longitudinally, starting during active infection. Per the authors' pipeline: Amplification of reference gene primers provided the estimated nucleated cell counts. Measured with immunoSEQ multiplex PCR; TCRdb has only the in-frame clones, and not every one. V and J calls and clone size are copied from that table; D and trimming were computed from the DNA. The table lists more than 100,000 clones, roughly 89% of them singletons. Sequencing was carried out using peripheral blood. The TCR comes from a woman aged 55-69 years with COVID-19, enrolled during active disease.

The chain's CDR3 is CASSQFEASTNEKLFF. The CDR3 DNA reads TGCGCCAGCAGCCAATTTGAGGCTTCAACTAATGAAAAACTGTTTTTT. The chain employs TRBV4-1 and TRBJ1-4; no clear D gene. This CDR3 comprises 16 residues. The germline V gene has CDR1 MGHRA and CDR2 YSYEKL. Trimming removed 2 bases at V and 0 bases at J, with 10 bases between.